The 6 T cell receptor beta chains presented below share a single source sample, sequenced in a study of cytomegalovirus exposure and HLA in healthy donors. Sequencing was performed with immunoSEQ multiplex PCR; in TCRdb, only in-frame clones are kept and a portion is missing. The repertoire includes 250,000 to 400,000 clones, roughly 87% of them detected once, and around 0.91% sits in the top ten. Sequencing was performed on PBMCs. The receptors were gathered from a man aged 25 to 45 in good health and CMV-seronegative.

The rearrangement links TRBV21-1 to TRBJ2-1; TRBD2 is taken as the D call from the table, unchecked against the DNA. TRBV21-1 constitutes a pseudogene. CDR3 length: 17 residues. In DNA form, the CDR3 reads TGTGCCAGCAGCGGCGCCAGGGCTAGCGGGGTTTCGTATGAGCAGTTCTTC. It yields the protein CASSGARASGVSYEQFF.

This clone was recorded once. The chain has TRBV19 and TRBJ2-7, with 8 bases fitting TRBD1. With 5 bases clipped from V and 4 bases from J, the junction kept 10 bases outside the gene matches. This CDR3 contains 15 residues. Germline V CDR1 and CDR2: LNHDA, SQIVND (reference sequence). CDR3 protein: CASSPRPGGFYEQYF. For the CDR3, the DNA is TGTGCCAGTAGTCCGCGGCCAGGGGGCTTTTACGAGCAGTACTTC.

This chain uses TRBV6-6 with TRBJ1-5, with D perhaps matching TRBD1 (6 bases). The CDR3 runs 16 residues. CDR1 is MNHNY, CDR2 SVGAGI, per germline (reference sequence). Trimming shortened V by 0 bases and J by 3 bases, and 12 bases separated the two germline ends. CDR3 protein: CASSYSPEGVNQPQHF. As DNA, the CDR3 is TGTGCCAGCAGTTACTCCCCCGAGGGGGTCAATCAGCCCCAGCATTTT.

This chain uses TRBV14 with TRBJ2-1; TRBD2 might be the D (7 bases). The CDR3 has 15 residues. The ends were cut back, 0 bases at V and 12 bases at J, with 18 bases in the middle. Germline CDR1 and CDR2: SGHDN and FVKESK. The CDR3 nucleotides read TGTGCCAGCAGCCAAGAACTTTTCGGGGGGCTGGGGCAGTTCTTC. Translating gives CASSQELFGGLGQFF.

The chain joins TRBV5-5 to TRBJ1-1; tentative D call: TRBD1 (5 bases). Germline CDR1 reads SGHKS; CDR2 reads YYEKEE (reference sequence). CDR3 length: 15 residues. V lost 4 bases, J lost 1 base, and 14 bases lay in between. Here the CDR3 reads CASSPYRQPNTEAFF. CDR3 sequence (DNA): TGTGCCAGCAGCCCCTATAGACAGCCGAACACTGAAGCTTTCTTT. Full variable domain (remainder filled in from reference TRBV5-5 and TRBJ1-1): DAGVTQSPTHLIKTRGQQVTLRCSPISGHKSVSWYQQVLGQGPQFIFQYYEKEERGRGNFPDRFSARQFPNYSSELNVNALLLGDSALYLCASSPYRQPNTEAFFGQGTRLTVV.

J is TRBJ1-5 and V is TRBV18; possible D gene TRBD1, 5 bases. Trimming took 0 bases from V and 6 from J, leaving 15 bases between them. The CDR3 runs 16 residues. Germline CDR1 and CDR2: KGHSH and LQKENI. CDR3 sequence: CASSPPPGGLSQPQHF. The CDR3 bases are TGTGCCAGCTCACCACCCCCGGGGGGGTTATCTCAGCCCCAGCATTTT. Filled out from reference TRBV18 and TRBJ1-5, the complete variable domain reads NAGVMQNPRHLVRRRGQEARLRCSPMKGHSHVYWYRQLPEEGLKFMVYLQKENIIDESGMPKERFSAEFPKEGPSILRIQQVVRGDSAAYFCASSPPPGGLSQPQHFGDGTRLSIL.